This T cell receptor (beta chain) was retrieved from a study of CD8 T cells in Susac syndrome. Overall study results and limits: Within Susac syndrome CD4+ T cell repertoires, clonal expansion was not evident.

V dropped 1 base and J dropped 2 bases, with 5 bases sitting between them. Per germline, CDR1 SGHNT and CDR2 YENEEA. There are 14 residues in the CDR3. Random hexamers were used to reverse transcribe an amount of roughly 0.5 to 1 ug RNA. In TCRdb, the immunoSEQ multiplex PCR reads were re-called with MiXCR into one record per CDR3 protein. The sample carries some 99,000 distinct CDR3 sequences, about 95% recorded once. Note on this clonotype: The antigen remains undetermined.

The sequenced sample consisted of CD4+ T cells from PBMCs. V and J are TRBV11-3 and TRBJ2-2; D ambiguous. This TCR was recovered from a human donor with Susac syndrome. DNA for the CDR3: TGTGCCAGCAGCTTAGCACGAAACACCGGGGAGCTGTTTTTT. Translation gives CASSLARNTGELFF. The whole variable domain, remainder taken from reference TRBV11-3 and TRBJ2-2, is EAGVVQSPRYKIIEKKQPVAFWCNPISGHNTLYWYLQNLGQGPELLIRYENEEAVDDSQLPKDRFSAERLKGVDSTLKIQPAELGDSAVYLCASSLARNTGELFFGEGSRLTVL.